What follows are 24 T cell receptor beta chains derived from one specimen sequenced in a study of blood T cell repertoires in COVID-19. The method was immunoSEQ multiplex PCR; TCRdb's version includes in-frame clones alone and lacks a portion of them. The sample holds under 30,000 clones, roughly nine tenths seen once. Material: peripheral blood. These receptors were collected from a man aged 50 or older with active COVID-19.

This chain connects TRBV5-1 to TRBJ2-7, with 7 bases fitting TRBD1. The germline V gene has CDR1 SGHRS and CDR2 YFSETQ. The CDR3 totals 13 residues. J lost 2 bases, V lost 2 bases, and 1 base had no gene match. CDR3 DNA: TGCGCCAGCAGCTTCGGGACAGCCTACGAGCAGTACTTC. It yields the protein CASSFGTAYEQYF.

The chain carries TRBV9 and TRBJ2-7; 8 positions match TRBD2. V lost 0 bases, J lost 1 base, and 3 bases stayed unmatched. Per the germline V gene, CDR1 is SGDLS and CDR2 is YYNGEE. This CDR3 is built from 15 residues. The CDR3 nucleotides read TGTGCCAGCAGCGTAGGTCCGGGGGGGTCCTACGAGCAGTACTTC. Its protein is CASSVGPGGSYEQYF.

J is TRBJ1-1 and V is TRBV29-1; D gene unclear. Trimming removed 0 bases from V and 3 bases from J, with 5 bases in between. Germline V gene lookup returns CDR1 SQVTM and CDR2 ANQGSEA. The CDR3 totals 12 residues. The CDR3, as DNA: TGCAGCGTTGAAGAGAGCTACACTGAAGCTTTCTTT. It encodes CSVEESYTEAFF.

The rearrangement links TRBV6-5 to TRBJ2-7; perhaps TRBD2 as D (5 bases). Trimming took 5 bases from V and 2 from J, leaving 16 bases between them. Germline V gene sequence: CDR1 MNHEY, CDR2 SVGAGI. The CDR3 consists of 15 residues. The CDR3 reads CASSRLLDSPYEQYF. The CDR3 nucleotides read TGTGCCAGCAGTCGCCTACTAGATTCCCCCTACGAGCAGTACTTC.

This clone was seen more than once but under ten times. V usage is TRBV7-9 and J usage is TRBJ1-3; D not certain. With 5 bases removed from V and 4 bases from J, the gap between germline ends came to 15 bases. The CDR3 extends over 15 amino acids. Germline V gene sequence: CDR1 SEHNR, CDR2 FQNEAQ (reference sequence). In DNA, the CDR3 is TGTGCCAGCAGCCTAATCGGGTCAGCAGGAAACACCATATATTTT. It codes for CASSLIGSAGNTIYF.

This clone was seen more than once but under ten times. This chain links TRBV2 with TRBJ1-5, with a possible D match to TRBD1 (5 bases). V lost 11 bases, J lost 3 bases, and 14 bases lay in between. Germline V gene sequence: CDR1 SNHLY, CDR2 FYNNEI. The CDR3 runs 13 residues. In DNA form, the CDR3 reads TGTGCCTGCGGGACGGTTACCAATCAGCCCCAGCATTTT. Its protein product is CACGTVTNQPQHF.

The count of this clone is one. The DNA for the CDR3 is TGTGCCAGCTATAGGGACAGGGGCCGAAAAGCCACTGAAGCTTTCTTT. Its protein is CASYRDRGRKATEAFF. J is TRBJ1-1 and V is TRBV19; 10 nucleotides agree with TRBD1. The V segment lost 9 bases and the J segment 4 bases; nucleotides outside the gene matches: 14. CDR1 is LNHDA and CDR2 is SQIVND in the germline V gene (reference sequence). The CDR3 totals 16 residues.

This clone was observed once. The chain is built from TRBV6-4 and TRBJ2-5; 7 nucleotides line up with TRBD2. This CDR3 has 13 residues. The germline V gene has CDR1 MRHNA and CDR2 SNTAGT. The V gene end was trimmed by 10 bases and the J gene end by 4 bases; junction bases not matched to a gene: 9. The DNA for the CDR3 is TGTGCCACAACGGGCGGGAGCGGAGAGACCCAGTACTTC. It translates to CATTGGSGETQYF.

This chain connects TRBV9 to TRBJ2-3; no definite D call. Germline V lookup: CDR1 SGDLS, CDR2 YYNGEE. V lost 4 bases, J lost 5 bases, and 8 bases lay in between. This CDR3 contains 12 residues. DNA of the CDR3: TGTGCCAGCAGCCGCGCACTAGATACGCAGTATTTT. As protein: CASSRALDTQYF.

This sequence joins TRBV5-4 and TRBJ2-7; TRBD2 agrees at 7 bases. V lost 2 bases and J lost 5; bases outside the gene matches: 7. This CDR3 has 14 residues. From germline, CDR1 is SGHNT and CDR2 YYREEE (reference sequence). The CDR3 sequence: CASSFGGGIDEQYF. The CDR3 DNA reads TGTGCCAGCAGCTTTGGGGGGGGGATCGACGAGCAGTACTTC.

The chain uses TRBV19 and TRBJ2-1; 8 bases are a match to TRBD1. Trimming removed 10 bases from V and 5 bases from J; junction bases left unmatched: 10. CDR3 length equals 14 residues. Germline values: CDR1 LNHDA, CDR2 SQIVND (reference sequence). CDR3 in amino acids: CATQTKDRDNEQFF. The CDR3 DNA is TGTGCCACTCAAACCAAGGACAGGGACAATGAGCAGTTCTTC.

The chain has TRBV4-2 and TRBJ2-7; 7 bases agree with TRBD2. The junction had 6 bases not matched to a gene; V was cut back by 1 base and J by 3 bases. The CDR3 consists of 15 residues. Germline CDR1 LGHNA, CDR2 YNFKEQ. The CDR3 sequence is CASSQGLADFYEQYF. DNA for the CDR3: TGTGCCAGCAGCCAAGGCCTAGCGGATTTCTACGAGCAGTACTTC.

The V and J genes are TRBV6-1 and TRBJ1-5; D gene uncertain. Germline lookup yields CDR1 MNHNS and CDR2 SASEGT. This CDR3 spans 16 amino acids. Trimming removed 2 bases from V and 2 bases from J, with 13 bases in between. The CDR3 sequence: CASSERRAWGNQPQHF. CDR3 nucleotide sequence: TGTGCCAGCAGTGAACGGAGGGCTTGGGGCAATCAGCCCCAGCATTTT.

The V and J genes are TRBV9 and TRBJ2-2; D ambiguous. V lost 0 bases and J lost 3, with 9 bases in between. The CDR3 runs 15 residues. Germline CDR1 is SGDLS and CDR2 is YYNGEE. CDR3 amino acids: CASSVEQLHTGELFF. DNA for the CDR3: TGTGCCAGCAGCGTAGAACAGCTCCACACCGGGGAGCTGTTTTTT.

The chain combines TRBV11-3 with TRBJ2-7, with 7 bases that match TRBD2. V dropped 1 base and J dropped 6; count of bases not matched to a gene: 6. The CDR3 loop spans 14 amino acids. Germline values: CDR1 SGHNT, CDR2 YENEEA. CDR3 in amino acids: CASSLVWGGGEQYF. In nucleotides, the CDR3 is TGTGCCAGCAGCTTAGTCTGGGGGGGTGGCGAGCAGTACTTC.

Concerning this clone itself: The germline gene is not matched at one end of the junction; a read error may be the cause. J is TRBJ2-2 and V is TRBV6-5; 8 positions agree with TRBD1. Per the germline V gene, CDR1 is MNHEY and CDR2 is SVGAGI. The CDR3 sequence is 15 residues long. The CDR3 region has the DNA TGTGCCGGCAGTTACTCAACAGGGGGCACCGGGGAGCTGTTTTTT. Translation gives CAGSYSTGGTGELFF.

CDR3 coding DNA: TGCGCCAGCAGCTTGGCTAGCGGGGCCCTCCGGGAGCTGTTTTTT. This codes for CASSLASGALRELFF. The rearrangement uses TRBV5-1 and TRBJ2-2; 9 nucleotides agree with TRBD2. V trimming: 0 bases; J trimming: 9 bases; junction bases outside the gene matches: 6. Germline V lookup: CDR1 SGHRS, CDR2 YFSETQ. The CDR3 runs to 15 residues.

The chain is built from TRBV28 and TRBJ1-1; D not resolved. The V gene's germline CDR1 is MDHEN and CDR2 SYDVKM. This CDR3 contains 11 residues. Trimming left V 7 bases short and J 5 bases short, with 8 bases between. The CDR3 sequence: CASTRGTEAFF. CDR3 DNA sequence: TGTGCCAGCACTCGAGGGACTGAAGCTTTCTTT.

The genes are TRBV19 and TRBJ1-2; D is unclear. This CDR3 comprises 13 residues. Trimming cost V 5 bases and J 3 bases, with 10 bases left between them. In germline, CDR1 is LNHDA, CDR2 SQIVND (reference sequence). CDR3 sequence: CASSVTQDYGYTF. Written as DNA, the CDR3 is TGTGCCAGTAGTGTTACCCAGGACTATGGCTACACCTTC.

The V gene is TRBV30, the J gene TRBJ1-2, with 10 bases aligning to TRBD1. V lost 1 base to trimming and J lost 5 bases; unmatched junction nucleotides: 7. CDR3 length: 15 amino acids. From germline, CDR1 is GTSNPN and CDR2 SVGIG (reference sequence). CDR3 DNA: TGTGCCTGGAGTGCGACAGGGGGCACTGGGTATGGCTACACCTTC. This translates into CAWSATGGTGYGYTF.

V gene TRBV28 combines with J gene TRBJ2-7; 9 nucleotides line up with TRBD1. The CDR3 loop spans 15 amino acids. CDR1 is MDHEN and CDR2 is SYDVKM in the germline V gene. V lost 5 bases to trimming and J lost 1 base; unmatched junction nucleotides: 6. DNA for the CDR3: TGTGCCAGCAGTCCCCCCGGGACAGGGTCCTACGAGCAGTACTTC. This translates into CASSPPGTGSYEQYF.

The V gene is TRBV10-1, the J gene TRBJ1-1; D is possibly TRBD1 (5 bases). Germline values: CDR1 WNHNN, CDR2 SYGVQD (reference sequence). Trimming cost V 6 bases and J 4 bases, with 12 bases left between them. This CDR3 comprises 13 residues. CDR3 sequence reads: CASRDTLSTEAFF. The DNA for the CDR3 is TGCGCCAGCAGGGACACATTAAGCACTGAAGCTTTCTTT.

V and J are TRBV7-2 and TRBJ1-5, with 7 bases that match TRBD1. After removal of 6 bases from V and 5 bases from J, the junction contained 4 bases not matched to a gene. This CDR3 spans 13 amino acids. Germline lookup yields CDR1 SGHTA and CDR2 FQGNSA. The CDR3 reads CASSYGTDQPQHF. The CDR3 nucleotides are TGTGCCAGCAGTTACGGGACAGATCAGCCCCAGCATTTT.

The gene calls are TRBV5-4 and TRBJ2-5, with D perhaps matching TRBD2 (7 bases). CDR3 length equals 15 residues. The germline gives CDR1 SGHNT, CDR2 YYREEE (reference sequence). V was cut by 1 base and J by 3 bases, with 13 bases left in between. The CDR3 DNA reads as TGTGCCAGCAGCTTGATCAGGGAGGGGGAAGAGACCCAGTACTTC. Residues: CASSLIREGEETQYF.